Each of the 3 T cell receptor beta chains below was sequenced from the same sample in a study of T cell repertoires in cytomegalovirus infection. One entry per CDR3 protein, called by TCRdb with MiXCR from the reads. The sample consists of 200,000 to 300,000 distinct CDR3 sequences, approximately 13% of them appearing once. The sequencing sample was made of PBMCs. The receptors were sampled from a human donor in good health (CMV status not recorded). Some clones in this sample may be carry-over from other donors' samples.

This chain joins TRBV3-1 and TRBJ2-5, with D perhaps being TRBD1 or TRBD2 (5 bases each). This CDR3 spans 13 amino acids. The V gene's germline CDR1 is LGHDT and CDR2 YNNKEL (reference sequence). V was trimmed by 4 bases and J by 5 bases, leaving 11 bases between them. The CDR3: CASSPLRDETQYF. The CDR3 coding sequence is TGTGCCAGCAGCCCTTTAAGGGACGAGACCCAGTACTTC.

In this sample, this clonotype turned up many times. CDR3 residues: CASSHRETYEQYF. CDR3 coding DNA: TGTGCCAGCAGCCACCGGGAAACCTACGAGCAGTACTTC. This rearrangement joins TRBV7-2 to TRBJ2-7; D is perhaps TRBD2 (5 bases). The length of the CDR3 is 13 residues. Germline CDR1 reads SGHTA; CDR2 reads FQGNSA. V lost 5 bases and J 2 bases, leaving 10 bases between the germline ends.

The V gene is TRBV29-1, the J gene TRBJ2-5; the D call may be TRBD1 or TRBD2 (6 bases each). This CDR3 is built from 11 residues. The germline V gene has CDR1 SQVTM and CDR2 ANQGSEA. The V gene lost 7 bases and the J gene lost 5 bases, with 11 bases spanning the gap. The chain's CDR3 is CSGLGGETQYF. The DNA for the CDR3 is TGCAGCGGTCTAGGGGGGGAGACCCAGTACTTC.